This is a list of T cell receptor beta chains from one sample in a study of blood T cell repertoires in COVID-19. Profiling relied on immunoSEQ multiplex PCR, and the TCRdb table lists in-frame clones only, not all of them. The table has roughly 290,000 clones, around 86% seen once; the top ten hold around 1.7%. Input material: PBMCs or T cells enriched from blood (not recorded which). Receptors were obtained from a woman in her 40s who had recovered from COVID-19. Each CDR3 is given with its conserved first and last residue. A D gene is named only where the DNA matches it firmly. Size values are once, few and many counts, or a class for expanded clones, and some rows have none.

once,TRBD1,TRBJ2-1,TRBV7-9,CASSGRDRGPYNEQFF,TGTGCCAGCAGCGGAAGAGACAGGGGGCCTTACAATGAGCAGTTCTTC
.,TRBD2,TRBJ2-2,TRBV2,CASSEWTSGAGELFF,TGTGCCAGCAGTGAATGGACTAGCGGTGCCGGGGAGCTGTTTTTT
.,.,TRBJ1-1,TRBV29-1,CSVDTLGARMNTEAFF,TGCAGCGTTGATACCTTGGGGGCCAGGATGAACACTGAAGCTTTCTTT
.,TRBD1,TRBJ1-4,TRBV5-1,CASSLRAGGHEKLFF,TGCGCCAGCAGCTTGAGGGCAGGGGGCCATGAAAAACTGTTTTTT
.,.,TRBJ1-1,TRBV6-4,CASSDHTLNTEAFF,TGTGCCAGCAGTGACCACACCTTGAACACTGAAGCTTTCTTT
few,TRBD2,TRBJ2-3,TRBV4-1,CASSQAPLRASGGLSTDTQYF,TGCGCCAGCAGCCAAGCTCCCCTCAGGGCTAGCGGGGGGCTAAGCACAGATACGCAGTATTTT
.,TRBD1,TRBJ1-1,TRBV3-1/TRBV3-2,CASSATGEGNGEAFF,TGTGCCAGCAGCGCGACAGGGGAAGGGAACGGTGAAGCTTTCTTT
once,.,TRBJ1-1,TRBV18,CASSSSRGSLVLNKAFF,TGTGCCAGCTCATCCTCCCGGGGGTCGTTGGTCCTTAACAAAGCTTTCTTT
.,.,TRBJ1-2,TRBV7-9,CASSLAGREGGYTF,TGTGCCAGCAGCTTAGCGGGCAGGGAGGGAGGCTACACCTTC
many,.,TRBJ2-1,TRBV9,CASSVGWRVGEQFF,TGTGCCAGCAGCGTAGGGTGGAGGGTCGGGGAGCAGTTCTTC
.,TRBD1,TRBJ2-4,TRBV10-3,CATATGQPRENIQYF,TGTGCCACCGCCACGGGACAGCCCCGGGAAAACATTCAGTACTTC
.,.,TRBJ1-1,TRBV5-4,CASAAGLNTEAFF,TGTGCCAGCGCCGCGGGGCTCAACACTGAAGCTTTCTTT
.,.,TRBJ1-2,TRBV10-2,CASSESGRDYGYTF,TGCGCCAGCAGTGAATCGGGGAGGGATTATGGCTACACCTTC
.,.,TRBJ1-1,TRBV5-4,CASSLAGRGNTEAFF,TGTGCCAGCAGCTTGGCTGGGAGGGGGAACACTGAAGCTTTCTTT
few,.,TRBJ2-1,TRBV28,CASMQGGAYNEQFF,TGTGCCAGCATGCAGGGTGGTGCCTACAATGAGCAGTTCTTC